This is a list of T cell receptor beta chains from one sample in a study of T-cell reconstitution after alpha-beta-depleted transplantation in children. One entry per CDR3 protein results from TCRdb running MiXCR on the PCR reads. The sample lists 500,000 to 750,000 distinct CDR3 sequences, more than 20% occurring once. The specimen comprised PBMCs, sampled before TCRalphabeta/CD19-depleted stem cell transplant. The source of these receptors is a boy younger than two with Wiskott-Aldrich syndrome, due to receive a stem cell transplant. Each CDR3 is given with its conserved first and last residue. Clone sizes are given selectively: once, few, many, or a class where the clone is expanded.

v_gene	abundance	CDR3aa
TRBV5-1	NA	CASSLESNTQYF
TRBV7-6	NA	CASSQTEAYEQYF
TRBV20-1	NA	CSARTATNYGYTF
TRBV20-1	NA	CSAAFDTGELFF
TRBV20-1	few	CSARERGPYGYTF
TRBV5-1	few	CASSHNTEAFF
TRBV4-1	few	CASSQAPGMDTQYF
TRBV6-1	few	CASQEAGGNQPQHF
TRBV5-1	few	CASSSDRDQETQYF
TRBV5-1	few	CASRIAGREQYF
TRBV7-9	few	CASSQKGSTQETQYF
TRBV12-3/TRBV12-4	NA	CASSPIKEDSYNEQFF
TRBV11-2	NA	CASSLGGRKGRTDTQYF
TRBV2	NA	CASSDQGPSGRETQYF
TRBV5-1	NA	CASSPLDGRSSGNTIYF
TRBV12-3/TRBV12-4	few	CASRAGLAGVADTQYF
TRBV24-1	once	CATSDLRTITGSYEQYF
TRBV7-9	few	CASGTVQETQYF
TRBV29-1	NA	CSVGDSSGNTIYF
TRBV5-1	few	CASSGTGVSEQYF
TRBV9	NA	CASSVGAIAFPYEQYF
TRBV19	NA	CASSPTASSYNEQFF
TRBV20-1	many	CSARTGGNQPQHF
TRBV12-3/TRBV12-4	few	CASRQTGGTYEQYF
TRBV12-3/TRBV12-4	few	CASTPGLSYNEQFF
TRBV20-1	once	CSARDADWTGGFYEQYF
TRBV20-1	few	CSAMSTLGPQGAFF
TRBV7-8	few	CASSPTAVTDTQYF
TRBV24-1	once	CATSGRDRVNEQFF
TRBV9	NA	CASSPSGRYQETQYF
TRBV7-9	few	CASSDPRRSGDHNEQFF
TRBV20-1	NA	CSARSPLGGFNSPLHF
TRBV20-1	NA	CSARRREGQETQYF
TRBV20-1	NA	CSARATGVGETQYF
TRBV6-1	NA	CASKREPMNTEAFF
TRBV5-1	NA	CASSRDGTMNTEAFF
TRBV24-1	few	CATSENNQPQHF
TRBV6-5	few	CASGRTESYEQYF
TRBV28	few	CASRRSTGEISYEQYF
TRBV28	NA	CASSSGGLRETQYF
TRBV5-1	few	CASSHDRGTHEQYF
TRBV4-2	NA	CASSQSGTSGRALSYEQYF
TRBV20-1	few	CSARAARQPRGGYTF
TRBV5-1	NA	CASSLTGDASPLHF
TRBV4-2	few	CASSQDLLAGSIIQETQYF
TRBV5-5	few	CASNSYSHGETQYF
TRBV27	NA	CASSLQGFQETQYF
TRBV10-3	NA	CAISEVREQYF
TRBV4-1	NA	CASSQELNKETQYF
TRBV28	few	CASRTGYGEQYF
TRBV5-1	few	CASSLTTAGMGAQYF
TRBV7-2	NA	CASSGGHTHYGYTF
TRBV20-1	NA	CSAAGLLTYNEQFF
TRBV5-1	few	CASSLWLAQTDTQYF
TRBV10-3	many	CAISESRETQYF
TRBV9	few	CASSVTGRTDTQYF
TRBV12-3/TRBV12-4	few	CASREVDFGELFF
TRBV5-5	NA	CASSLAANYGYTF
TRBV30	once	CAWSPVPLSGGPYEQFF
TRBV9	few	CASSVTGADYGYTF